The rows below give T cell receptor beta chains drawn from one sample of a study of response to subunit inactivated influenza vaccine. TCRdb called the RT-PCR reads again in MiXCR, with one record for every CDR3 protein. The table shows around 570,000 distinct CDR3 sequences, with around 8% occurring only once. The sequencing here drew on PBMCs from blood, taken roughly 24 months after vaccination. These receptors were collected from a man aged 50 to 69 who received an inactivated influenza vaccine. CDR3s include the opening cysteine and the closing phenylalanine or tryptophan.

j_gene | v_gene | len | CDR3aa
TRBJ1-2 | TRBV7-2 | 14 | CASSQDRGHYGYTF
TRBJ2-3 | TRBV30 | 17 | CAWTREGYRADTDTQYF
TRBJ2-1 | TRBV27 | 15 | CASSLSASSYNEQFF
TRBJ1-5 | TRBV6-1 | 16 | CASTPFGQGSYQPQHF
TRBJ2-5 | TRBV12-3/TRBV12-4 | 14 | CASSASGSAGTQYF
TRBJ2-2 | TRBV5-1 | 14 | CASSLRLATGELFF
TRBJ2-7 | TRBV4-2 | 16 | CASSQESRGPSYEQYF
TRBJ1-1 | TRBV12-3/TRBV12-4 | 14 | CASSRTTWGTEAFF
TRBJ1-4 | TRBV9 | 15 | CASSVSGTFYEKLFF
TRBJ2-5 | TRBV4-3 | 14 | CASSQTGGAETQYF
TRBJ2-7 | TRBV10-3 | 13 | CAISGNRDGEQYF
TRBJ1-1 | TRBV10-2 | 14 | CASSETGPYTEAFF
TRBJ2-2 | TRBV12-3/TRBV12-4 | 12 | CASTLDTGELFF
TRBJ2-2 | TRBV5-1 | 15 | CASSLVGSTTGELFF
TRBJ2-3 | TRBV5-1 | 14 | CASSTTGNTDTQYF
TRBJ2-4 | TRBV20-1 | 13 | CSATGAGGYIQYF
TRBJ1-4 | TRBV6-1 | 17 | CASSRTGGYATNEKLFF
TRBJ2-6 | TRBV4-2 | 16 | CASSQDGRSGANVLTF